Listed below are T cell receptor beta chains from one sample, sequenced in a study of blood T cell repertoires in COVID-19. Clones were read by immunoSEQ multiplex PCR, and TCRdb kept only the in-frame ones, dropping some. Of about 150,000 clones listed, 80% to 85% are singletons. Sequences were obtained from PBMCs or T cells enriched from blood (not recorded which). These receptors all stem from a woman aged 50 to 65 who had recovered from COVID-19. The CDR3 runs from the conserved cysteine through the conserved F or W. A D gene is named only where the DNA matches it firmly. Expanded clones get a size class; other rows say once, few or many, or leave the size out.

TRBV9	TRBD1	NA	TRBJ1-2	CASSASGTGGDYGYTF	TGTGCCAGCAGCGCCTCGGGGACAGGGGGCGACTATGGCTACACCTTC
TRBV29-1	NA	few	TRBJ1-1	CSVGSAGTYTEAFF	TGCAGCGTTGGATCTGCAGGCACTTACACTGAAGCTTTCTTT
TRBV10-3	NA	NA	TRBJ1-5	CAISDWGGNQPQHF	TGTGCCATCAGTGATTGGGGCGGTAATCAGCCCCAGCATTTT
TRBV19	TRBD2	NA	TRBJ2-1	CATQLAGGYYNEQFF	TGTGCCACCCAACTAGCGGGGGGCTATTACAATGAGCAGTTCTTC
TRBV9	TRBD1	NA	TRBJ1-2	CASSIQTGGPYGYTF	TGTGCCAGCAGCATACAGACAGGGGGCCCCTATGGCTACACCTTC
TRBV6-1	TRBD2	NA	TRBJ2-1	CASSEVTSGRGEQFF	TGTGCCAGCAGTGAAGTAACTAGCGGGAGAGGTGAGCAGTTCTTC
TRBV28	NA	NA	TRBJ1-2	CASSYPTGQARHGYTF	TGTGCCAGCAGTTACCCAACAGGTCAGGCAAGGCATGGCTACACCTTC
TRBV6-2/TRBV6-3	NA	NA	TRBJ2-7	CASSYPYRAPYEQYF	TGTGCCAGCAGTTACCCTTACAGGGCCCCCTACGAGCAGTACTTC
TRBV7-2	TRBD2	NA	TRBJ2-2	CASSSPRLAGGNTGELFF	TGTGCCAGCAGCTCCCCCCGGCTAGCGGGGGGGAACACCGGGGAGCTGTTTTTT
TRBV7-9	TRBD1	NA	TRBJ2-3	CASSLGQLNTDTQYF	TGTGCCAGCAGCCTGGGACAGCTAAACACAGATACGCAGTATTTT
TRBV6-6	NA	NA	TRBJ1-2	CASSYSAGLYGYTF	TGTGCCAGCAGTTACTCGGCAGGGCTCTATGGCTACACCTTC
TRBV20-1	NA	once	TRBJ1-2	CSARDRWGYTF	TGCAGTGCCAGGGATCGATGGGGCTACACCTTC
TRBV19	NA	NA	TRBJ1-5	CASRRGSLYQPQHF	TGTGCCAGTAGGCGGGGCTCCTTGTATCAGCCCCAGCATTTT
TRBV5-4	NA	NA	TRBJ1-2	CASSLEAGSHYGYTF	TGTGCCAGCAGCTTGGAGGCAGGGTCGCACTATGGCTACACCTTC
TRBV18	NA	NA	TRBJ2-1	CASSPQQGGNEQFF	TGTGCCAGCTCACCACAACAGGGTGGGAATGAGCAGTTCTTC
TRBV5-4	NA	NA	TRBJ1-4	CASSLIPGEKLFF	TGTGCCAGCAGCTTGATCCCAGGGGAAAAACTGTTTTTT
TRBV28	TRBD2	NA	TRBJ2-7	CASTPAGVGSYEQYF	TGTGCCAGCACCCCAGCGGGAGTCGGATCCTACGAGCAGTACTTC
TRBV2	NA	NA	TRBJ1-4	CARWTAGGKLFF	TGTGCCAGATGGACAGCTGGTGGGAAACTGTTTTTT
TRBV19	TRBD1	NA	TRBJ1-1	CASRYRGESTEAFF	TGTGCCAGTAGGTACAGGGGAGAGAGCACTGAAGCTTTCTTT
TRBV5-4	NA	NA	TRBJ1-1	CASNRGEDTEAFF	TGTGCCAGCAACCGGGGGGAAGACACTGAAGCTTTCTTT
TRBV7-2	TRBD2	NA	TRBJ2-2	CASSLGGGLAGGELFF	TGTGCCAGCAGCTTAGGTGGAGGGCTAGCGGGAGGGGAGCTGTTTTTT
TRBV2	TRBD1	NA	TRBJ2-5	CASRPGTGVETQYF	TGTGCCAGCAGACCCGGGACAGGGGTGGAGACCCAGTACTTC
TRBV27	TRBD1	NA	TRBJ1-1	CASSTRTGFTEAFF	TGTGCCAGCAGCACGCGGACAGGGTTTACTGAAGCTTTCTTT